This T cell receptor (beta chain) appears in the sequencing data of a study of cytomegalovirus exposure and HLA in healthy donors. Study as a whole: Among the 400 or so donors who were genotyped, approximately 84% fell in the genetic ancestry cluster that is associated with self-reported Caucasian donors.

A multiplex PCR was run with 60 Vbeta primers and 13 Jbeta primers. Repertoires were generated with immunoSEQ multiplex PCR, while TCRdb's copy carries only in-frame clones and drops some. Recorded here are approximately 100,000 clones; the top ten clones represent less than 4%. Germline CDR1 and CDR2: SGHTA and FQGNSA. V was trimmed by 1 base and J by 4 bases, leaving 13 bases between them. The CDR3 has 15 amino acids. The clonotype was recovered from a middle-aged man in good health and CMV-seronegative. The chain carries TRBV7-2 and TRBJ1-2; a weak D match, TRBD1 (5 bases). The sequenced material came from PBMCs. CDR3 coding DNA: TGTGCCAGCAGCTTAGGGGGACTAATCCGCTATGGCTACACCTTC. It specifies CASSLGGLIRYGYTF.